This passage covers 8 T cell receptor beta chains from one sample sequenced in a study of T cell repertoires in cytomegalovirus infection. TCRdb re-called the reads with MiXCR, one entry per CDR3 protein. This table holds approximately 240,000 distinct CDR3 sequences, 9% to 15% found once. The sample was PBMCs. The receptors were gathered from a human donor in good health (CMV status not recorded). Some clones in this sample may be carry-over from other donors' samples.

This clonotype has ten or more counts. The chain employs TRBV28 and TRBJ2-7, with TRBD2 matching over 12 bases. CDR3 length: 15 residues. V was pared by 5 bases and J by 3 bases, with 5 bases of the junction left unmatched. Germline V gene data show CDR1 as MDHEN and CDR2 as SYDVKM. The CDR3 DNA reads TGTGCCAGCAGTCCTGGACTAGCGGGAATCTACGAGCAGTACTTC. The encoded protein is CASSPGLAGIYEQYF.

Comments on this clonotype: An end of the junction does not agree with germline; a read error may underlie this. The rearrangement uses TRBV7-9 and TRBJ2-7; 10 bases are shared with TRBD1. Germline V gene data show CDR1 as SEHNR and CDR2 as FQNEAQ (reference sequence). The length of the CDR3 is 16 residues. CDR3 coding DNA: TGTGCCAGCAGCTTAGGGGGGACAGGGGTTTACTACGAGCGGTACTTC. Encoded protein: CASSLGGTGVYYERYF.

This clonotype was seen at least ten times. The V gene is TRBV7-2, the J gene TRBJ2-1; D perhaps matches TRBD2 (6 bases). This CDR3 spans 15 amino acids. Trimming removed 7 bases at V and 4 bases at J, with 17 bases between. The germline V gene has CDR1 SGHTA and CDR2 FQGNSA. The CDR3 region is CASTRDSGGYNEQFF. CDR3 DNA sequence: TGTGCCAGCACCCGGGACTCCGGAGGATACAATGAGCAGTTCTTC.

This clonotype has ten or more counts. CDR3 in DNA: TGTGCCAGCGGTCGTACAGGTTCCCTGGGGTCCCAGCATTTT. It codes for CASGRTGSLGSQHF. The chain links TRBV2 to TRBJ1-5, with TRBD1 as a possible D gene (5 bases). V gave up 8 bases and J gave up 11 bases, with 22 bases separating them. The CDR3 loop spans 14 amino acids. Germline loops: CDR1 SNHLY, CDR2 FYNNEI.

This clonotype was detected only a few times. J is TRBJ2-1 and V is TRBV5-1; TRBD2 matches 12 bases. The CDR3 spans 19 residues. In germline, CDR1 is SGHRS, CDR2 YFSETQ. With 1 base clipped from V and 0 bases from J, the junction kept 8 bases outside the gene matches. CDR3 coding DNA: TGCGCCAGCAGCTTGTCTAGCGGGAGGGCAGTGGGCTCCTACAATGAGCAGTTCTTC. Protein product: CASSLSSGRAVGSYNEQFF.

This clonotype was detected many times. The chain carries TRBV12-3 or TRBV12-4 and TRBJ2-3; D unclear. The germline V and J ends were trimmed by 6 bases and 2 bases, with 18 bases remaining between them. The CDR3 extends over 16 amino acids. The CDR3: CASSQRSGLITDTQYF. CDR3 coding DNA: TGTGCCAGCAGCCAACGTAGTGGGCTTATCACAGATACGCAGTATTTT.

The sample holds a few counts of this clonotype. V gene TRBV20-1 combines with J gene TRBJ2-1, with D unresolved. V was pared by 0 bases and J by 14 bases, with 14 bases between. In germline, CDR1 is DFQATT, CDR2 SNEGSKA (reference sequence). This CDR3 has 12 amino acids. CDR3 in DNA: TGCAGTGCTAGAGATAATCTCACAACGGAGTTCTTC. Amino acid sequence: CSARDNLTTEFF.

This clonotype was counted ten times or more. CDR3 amino acids: CASTFSRGSNQPQHF. In nucleotides, the CDR3 is TGTGCCAGTACATTTTCGAGGGGAAGCAATCAGCCCCAGCATTTT. The V call is TRBV19, the J call TRBJ1-5; possibly TRBD1 for D (5 bases). In germline, CDR1 is LNHDA, CDR2 SQIVND (reference sequence). V lost 7 bases, J lost 1 base, and 14 bases lay in between. The CDR3 contains 15 residues.